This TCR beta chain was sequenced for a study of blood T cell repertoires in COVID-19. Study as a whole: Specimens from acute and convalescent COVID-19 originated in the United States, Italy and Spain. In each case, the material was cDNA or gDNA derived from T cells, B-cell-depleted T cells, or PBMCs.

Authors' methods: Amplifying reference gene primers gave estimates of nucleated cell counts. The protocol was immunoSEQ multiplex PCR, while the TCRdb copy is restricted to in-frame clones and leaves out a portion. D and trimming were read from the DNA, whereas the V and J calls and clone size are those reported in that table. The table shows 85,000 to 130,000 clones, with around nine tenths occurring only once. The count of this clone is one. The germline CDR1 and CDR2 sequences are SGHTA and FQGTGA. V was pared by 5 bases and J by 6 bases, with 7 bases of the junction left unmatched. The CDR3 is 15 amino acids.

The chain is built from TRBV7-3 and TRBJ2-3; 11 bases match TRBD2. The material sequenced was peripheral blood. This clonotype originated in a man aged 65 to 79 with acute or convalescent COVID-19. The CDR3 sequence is CASSLTSGVGDTQYF. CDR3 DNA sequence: TGTGCCAGCAGCCTGACTAGCGGGGTAGGGGATACGCAGTATTTT.